This TCR beta chain is from a study of blood T cells in healthy people across ages. Germline CDR1 reads MNHEY; CDR2 reads SMNVEV (reference sequence). The J segment lost 4 bases and the V segment lost 5 bases, leaving 8 bases of the junction unmatched. The CDR3 has 15 residues. Through a sample-barcoded 5' primer and a J-beta primer mix, a second PCR was run for 7 to 11 cycles. Each CDR3 protein gets one entry after TCRdb re-called the 5' RACE reads with MiXCR. The sample has about 1,600,000 distinct CDR3 sequences, 42% seen once; the top ten hold 7.9%. This sequence joins TRBV27 and TRBJ2-1, with 7 positions matching TRBD2. The source is a woman aged 18-35 years in good health. What was sequenced was blood. The CDR3 loop is CASSPRRAGYNEQFF. Written as DNA, the CDR3 is TGTGCCAGCAGTCCCCGACGAGCGGGGTACAATGAGCAGTTCTTC.